Included here is one T cell receptor (beta chain) sequence, with context. Its antigen is still unknown. Base qualities are not recorded, but no much larger clone differs from it by a single base. The sample is drawn from a study of identical twins (dated by TCRdb to about 2016). About the study as a whole: TCR alpha and beta repertoires from monozygotic twins, unrelated adults of various ages and cord blood were deep-sequenced to test whether fetal clonotypes persist. To rule out contamination, the twin experiments were replicated at different times with different library preparation protocols. General findings and caveats noted by the study authors: Zero-insertion analyses could be partly confounded by invariant T cells such as MAIT and iNKT, although diverse VJ usage argued against such confounding for most clonotypes. Compared with coincidental sharing between unrelated individuals, out-of-frame TCR alpha sequences shared between twins had an excess of sequences with low generation probability. In monozygotic twins, out-of-frame TCR alpha sharing was systematically underestimated by recombination models, although the models agreed with sharing between unrelated individuals. A weaker excess of twin sharing was found in beta out-of-frame sequences because the signal-to-noise ratio was lowered by fewer shared sequences. Fewer insertions were carried by abundant cord blood beta clonotypes; a weaker similar trend was observed in young adult naive repertoires, while no such trend was observed in memory repertoires. Conclusions relied on cross-sectional statistical analysis, since the same donors could not be followed over many years.

The library was prepared using 5' RACE. The instrument was an Illumina HiSeq 2000. Template switching introduced a universal primer binding site; the final cDNA contained a unique molecular identifier, enabling accurate counting of TCR cDNA molecules. Specific primers in the conserved constant-segment region were used to synthesize first-strand cDNA for the TCR alpha and beta chains. To control for contamination, every cDNA library was double barcoded, receiving both a SMART-Mk sample barcode and Illumina barcodes. TruSeq adapter sequences and Illumina sample barcodes were added in two successive PCR steps. The Illumina HiSeq platform was used with custom primers to sequence TCR alpha and beta cDNA libraries. Under the source paper's analysis protocol: MiGEC was used to process raw reads and extract unique molecular identifiers, and MiXCR was used to find CDR3 positions. Recombination models were inferred per individual with the repgenHMM and IGoR tools using an EM algorithm. The analysis of shared clonotypes was done with the tcR package in R, with sharing normalized by the product of cloneset sizes. To study raw recombination without the effects of thymic and clonal selection, out-of-frame nonproductive sequences were analyzed. TCRdb handled the public reads itself, with Q25 trimming in fastp and clone calling in MiXCR, and kept productive beta chains. Records with the same CDR3 protein are collapsed into one entry carrying the most frequent genes and DNA. The authors' filters were not applied to this entry. Present in this sample are roughly 500,000 distinct CDR3 sequences, roughly a fifth of which were seen just once. The biggest ten clones account for 0.91% of the sample.

Every donor was a healthy Caucasian. Three pairs of female monozygotic twins, all aged roughly 18 to 30 years, made up the twin cohort. CD4+ and CD8+ T cell populations were isolated with positive isolation kits from Invitrogen. The CDR3 covers 14 residues, taking in both the cysteine and the phenylalanine. Solely the CDR3 DNA is kept, with 42 bases framed from the first base. The germline V gene specifies MNHEY as CDR1 and SVGAGI as CDR2. V is cut back by 2 bases and J by 4 bases, with 1 base in the junction unmatched. These same records also appear under a second study, on T cells expressing NK-cell markers. As the second paper documents: About eight donors provided sorted CD3+CD56+NKG2C+, CD3+CD56+NKG2C- and CD3+CD56-NKG2C+ T-cell subsets, whose TCR beta-chain repertoires were profiled. Among the eight sequenced donors, seven were HCMV-seropositive and one was HCMV-seronegative. In several experiments an anti-gammadeltaTCR antibody was added to restrict sorting to alphabetaTCR-expressing T cells. In several donors, the dominant CD3+CD56+NKG2C+ clonotypes were found to rank among the top 10 CD8+ clonotypes and to make up 1.0-7.0% of CD8+ T cells. Those dominant clonotypes were again the most abundant among CD3+CD56-NKG2C+ cells in several donors, at roughly 25-65%. Whether the expanded NKG2C-expressing T cell clones were specific for HCMV antigens was left unclear. Randomly selected healthy volunteers, three men and five women, were used as the eight sequenced donors. To determine HCMV serostatus, a commercial ELISA kit was used to detect HCMV-specific IgG in serum. MIGEC was used to demultiplex reads and group the reads by UMI, and MiTCR was used to assemble and quantify clonotypes. To exclude erroneous sequences, any TCR cDNA sequence not supported by at least two reads was discarded. The tcR package was used for downstream repertoire analysis, and clonotypes were matched across fractions by CDR3 nucleotide sequence plus V segment. VDJmatch was used to annotate antigen specificity against VDJdb, with one amino acid substitution in CDR3 permitted.

The sample taken for sequencing was CD4+ T cells sorted from blood. This receptor was taken from a woman aged 18-29 years in good health. The chain was built from TRBV6-5 and TRBJ1-4; 7 of the junction bases match TRBD1. The CDR3 has the sequence CASSYRDSNEKLFF. The DNA is TGTGCCAGCAGTTACAGGGACAGTAATGAAAAACTGTTTTTT.